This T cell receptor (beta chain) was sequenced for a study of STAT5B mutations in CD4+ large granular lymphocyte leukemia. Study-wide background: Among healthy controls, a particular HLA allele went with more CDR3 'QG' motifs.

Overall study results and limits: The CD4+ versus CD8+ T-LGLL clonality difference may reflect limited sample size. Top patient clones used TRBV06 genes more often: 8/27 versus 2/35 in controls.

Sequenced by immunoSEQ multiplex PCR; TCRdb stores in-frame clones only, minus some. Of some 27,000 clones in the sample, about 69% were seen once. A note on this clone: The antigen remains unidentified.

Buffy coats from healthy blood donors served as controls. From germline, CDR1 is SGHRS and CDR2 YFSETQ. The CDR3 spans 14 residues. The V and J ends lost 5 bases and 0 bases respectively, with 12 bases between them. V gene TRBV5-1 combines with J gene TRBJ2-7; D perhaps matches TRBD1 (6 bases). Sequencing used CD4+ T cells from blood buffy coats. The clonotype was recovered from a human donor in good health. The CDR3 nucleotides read TGCGCCAGCAGAAGGGACATTGTCTCCTACGAGCAGTACTTC. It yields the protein CASRRDIVSYEQYF. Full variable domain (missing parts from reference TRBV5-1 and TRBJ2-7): KAGVTQTPRYLIKTRGQQVTLSCSPISGHRSVSWYQQTPGQGLQFLFEYFSETQRNKGNFPGRFSGRQFSNSRSEMNVSTLELGDSALYLCASRRDIVSYEQYFGPGTRLTVT.